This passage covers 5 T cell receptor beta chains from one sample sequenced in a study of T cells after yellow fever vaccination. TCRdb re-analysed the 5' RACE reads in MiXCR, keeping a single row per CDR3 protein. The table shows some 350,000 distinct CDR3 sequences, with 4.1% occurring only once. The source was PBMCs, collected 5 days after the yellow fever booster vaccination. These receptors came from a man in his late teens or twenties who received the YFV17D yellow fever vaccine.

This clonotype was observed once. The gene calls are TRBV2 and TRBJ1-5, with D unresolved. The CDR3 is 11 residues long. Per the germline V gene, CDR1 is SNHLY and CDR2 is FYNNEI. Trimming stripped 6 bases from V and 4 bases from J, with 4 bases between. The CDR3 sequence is CASSDNQPQHF. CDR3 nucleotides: TGTGCCAGCAGCGATAATCAGCCCCAGCATTTT. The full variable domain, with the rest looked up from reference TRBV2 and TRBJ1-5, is EPEVTQTPSHQVTQMGQEVILRCVPISNHLYFYWYRQILGQKVEFLVSFYNNEISEKSEIFDDQFSVERPDGSNFTLKIRSTKLEDSAMYFCASSDNQPQHFGDGTRLSIL.

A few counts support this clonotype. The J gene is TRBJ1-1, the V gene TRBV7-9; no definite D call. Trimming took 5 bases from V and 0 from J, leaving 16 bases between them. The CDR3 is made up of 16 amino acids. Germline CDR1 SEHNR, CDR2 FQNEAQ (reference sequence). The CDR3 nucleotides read TGTGCCAGCAGCCCCAAAAGACGTATCATGAACACTGAAGCTTTCTTT. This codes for CASSPKRRIMNTEAFF. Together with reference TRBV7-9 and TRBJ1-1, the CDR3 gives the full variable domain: DTGVSQNPRHKITKRGQNVTFRCDPISEHNRLYWYRQTLGQGPEFLTYFQNEAQLEKSRLLSDRFSAERPKGSFSTLEIQRTEQGDSAMYLCASSPKRRIMNTEAFFGQGTRLTVV.

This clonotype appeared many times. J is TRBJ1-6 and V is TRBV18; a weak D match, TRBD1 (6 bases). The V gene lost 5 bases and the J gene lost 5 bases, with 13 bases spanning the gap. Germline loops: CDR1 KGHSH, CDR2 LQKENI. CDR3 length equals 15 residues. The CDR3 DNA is TGTGCCAGCTCAAGGGGGGGCGCAGATAATTCACCCCTCCACTTT. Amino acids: CASSRGGADNSPLHF.

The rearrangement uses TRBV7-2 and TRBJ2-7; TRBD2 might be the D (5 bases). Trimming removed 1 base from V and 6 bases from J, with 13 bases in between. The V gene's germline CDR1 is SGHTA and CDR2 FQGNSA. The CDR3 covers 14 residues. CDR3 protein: CASSLVPGMGEQYF. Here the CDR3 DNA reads TGTGCCAGCAGCTTAGTGCCGGGAATGGGCGAGCAGTACTTC.

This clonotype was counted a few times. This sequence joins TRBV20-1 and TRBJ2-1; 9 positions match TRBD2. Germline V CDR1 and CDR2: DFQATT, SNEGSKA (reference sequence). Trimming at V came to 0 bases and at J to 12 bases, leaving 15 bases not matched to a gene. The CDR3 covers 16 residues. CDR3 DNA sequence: TGCAGTGCTAGAGATTGGAGGGCTAGCGGGGTCCGGGGGCAGTTCTTC. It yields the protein CSARDWRASGVRGQFF.